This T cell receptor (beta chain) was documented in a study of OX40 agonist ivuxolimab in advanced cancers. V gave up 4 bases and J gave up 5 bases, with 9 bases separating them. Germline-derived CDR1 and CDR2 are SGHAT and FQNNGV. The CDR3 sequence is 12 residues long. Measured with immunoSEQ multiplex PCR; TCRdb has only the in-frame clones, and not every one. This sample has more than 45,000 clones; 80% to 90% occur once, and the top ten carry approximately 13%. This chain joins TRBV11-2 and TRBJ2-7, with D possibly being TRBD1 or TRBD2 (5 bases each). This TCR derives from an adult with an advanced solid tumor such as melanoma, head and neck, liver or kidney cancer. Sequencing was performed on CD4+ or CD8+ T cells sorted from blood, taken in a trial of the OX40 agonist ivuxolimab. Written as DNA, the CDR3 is TGTGCCAGCAGCTCAGGGAGCCACGAGCAGTACTTC. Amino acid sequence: CASSSGSHEQYF. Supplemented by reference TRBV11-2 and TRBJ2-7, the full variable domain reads EAGVAQSPRYKIIEKRQSVAFWCNPISGHATLYWYQQILGQGPKLLIQFQNNGVVDDSQLPKDRFSAERLKGVDSTLKIQPAKLEDSAVYLCASSSGSHEQYFGPGTRLTVT.